The clone carrying this T cell receptor beta chain was recorded once. The data belong to a study of radiation and T cells in renal cell carcinoma. The sample's time point: blood 4 weeks post-SBRT, at nephrectomy. This sample's treatment: 15 Gy SBRT to primary tumor, nephrectomy 4 weeks later. TCRdb's table, derived via immunoSEQ multiplex PCR, lists solely in-frame clones and lacks some. The table has some 31,000 clones, approximately 81% seen once. The CDR3 runs 12 residues. CDR1 and CDR2 from the germline V gene are MNHNS and SASEGT. Between the trimmed V and J ends, which lost 8 bases and 8 bases, there was a span of 13 bases.

The J gene is TRBJ2-1, the V gene TRBV6-1; the D call may be TRBD1 or TRBD2 (6 bases each). Source: blood, taken from a patient whose treatment included radiotherapy and nephrectomy. This TCR came from a man aged 55 to 70 with renal cell carcinoma. The CDR3 coding sequence is TGTGCCAGCGGAGGGGGTTTCTATGAGCAGTTCTTC. Protein product: CASGGGFYEQFF.